This T cell receptor (beta chain) was sequenced during a study of cytomegalovirus exposure and HLA in healthy donors. Whole-study context: A previous analysis identified fewer than 130 million unique TCR beta sequences derived from 180 million or so T cells.

PCR primers comprised 60 Vbeta and 13 Jbeta primers. The protocol was immunoSEQ multiplex PCR, while the TCRdb copy is restricted to in-frame clones and leaves out a portion. The sample consists of 150,000 or so clones, over 80% of them appearing once. With regard to this clone: The target antigen is unknown.

Findings and caveats of the study: As a later analysis revealed, most CMV-associated TCR beta chains appeared HLA-restricted. In terms of immune exposure information, only CMV serostatus was available. TCR beta sequences reportedly predicted the HLA-A and HLA-B alleles of most subjects accurately.

V was clipped by 5 bases and J by 2 bases, with 11 bases between them. CDR1 and CDR2 (germline): SEHNR, FQNEAQ (reference sequence). This CDR3 contains 14 residues. The chain carries TRBV7-9 and TRBJ2-3; D unresolved. The TCR comes from a woman aged 50 to 60 in good health and CMV-seropositive. Material: PBMCs. CDR3 DNA sequence: TGTGCCAGCAGCCCCCCCAGCGTCACAGATACGCAGTATTTT. Protein: CASSPPSVTDTQYF.